The sample holds one count of the clone carrying this T cell receptor (beta chain). Its antigen is as yet unknown. Other DNA variants within this sample encode the same CDR3. The CDR3 is 12 amino acids. V trimming: 6 bases; J trimming: 4 bases; junction bases outside the gene matches: 3. Germline lookup yields CDR1 SGHAT and CDR2 FQNNGV. These data belong to a study of shared clonotypes between healthy human individuals. The overall study: Each donor's CD8 memory used one plate, CD8 naive two, each CD4 subset three.

Points from the study as a whole: In general, naive subsets displayed greater estimated richness than memory subsets did. Shared clonotypes across all four donors exceeded non-shared ones in generation probability.

Authors' methods: There were no quality scores in the junction-only immunoSEQ sequences, so filtering differed. Libraries were prepared by immunoSEQ multiplex PCR; TCRdb keeps only in-frame clonotypes and omits some of them. V, J and clone size derive from that table, while D and trimming were established from the DNA sequence. The sample lists some 1,600,000 clones, nearly 99% occurring once. Source material: naive CD4+ T cells sorted from blood. The subset denotes: CD45RA+ positively selected. The genes are TRBV11-2 and TRBJ2-7; TRBD1 aligns across 7 bases. This clonotype was obtained from a man younger than 45 in good health. DNA for the CDR3: TGTGCCAGCAGTAAACAGGGGTACGAGCAGTACTTC. It yields the protein CASSKQGYEQYF.